This T cell receptor (beta chain) was sequenced for a study of T cells expressing NK-cell markers. No DNA is given; TCRdb re-called the 5' RACE reads and lists each CDR3 protein once. The sample's table shows some 600,000 distinct CDR3 sequences. The sequenced material came from blood T cells: a sorted CD56 or NKG2C T cell subset, CD4+ or CD8+ T cells, or bulk PBMC T cells (not recorded which). This TCR was recovered from a man aged 18-30 years in good health.

This CDR3 reads CATSRDRGLYNEQFF. The V call is TRBV15, the J call TRBJ2-1. The CDR3 runs to 15 residues. Germline CDR1 LNHNV, CDR2 YYDKDF (reference sequence).